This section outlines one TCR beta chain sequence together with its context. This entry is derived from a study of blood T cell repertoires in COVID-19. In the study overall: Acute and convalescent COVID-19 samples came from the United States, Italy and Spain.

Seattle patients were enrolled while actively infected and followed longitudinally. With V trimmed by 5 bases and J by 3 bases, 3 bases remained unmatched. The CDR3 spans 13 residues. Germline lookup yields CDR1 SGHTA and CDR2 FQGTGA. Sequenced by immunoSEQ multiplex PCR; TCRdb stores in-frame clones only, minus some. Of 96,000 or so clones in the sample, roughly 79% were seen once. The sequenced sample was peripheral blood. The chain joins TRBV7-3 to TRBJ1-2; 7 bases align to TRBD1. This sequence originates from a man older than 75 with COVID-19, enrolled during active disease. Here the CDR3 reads CASSRTGDYGYTF. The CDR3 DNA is TGTGCCAGCAGCCGTACAGGGGACTATGGCTACACCTTC.